This record covers a single TCR beta chain. The clone's antigen remains unknown. The record has no base qualities; no much larger clone is one base away. Whole blood was collected in K2EDTA tubes by collaborating institutions according to the institutions' own protocols. For TCRbeta analysis, collaborators shipped samples as frozen whole blood, isolated PBMCs, or DNA extracted from either of those sample types. This specimen comes from a study of blood T cell repertoires in COVID-19 (dated by TCRdb to 2018 to 2020). Describing the broader study: The collaborator samples originated in the United States, Italy and Spain and spanned the acute and convalescent phases of COVID-19. The dataset comprised deeply sampled blood TCRbeta repertoires from subjects exposed to, actively infected with, or recovered from COVID-19. The sample metadata nearly always contained a de-identified subject ID, COVID-19 status, age in years and sex. The samples were drawn from two sources: the first 160 participants of the ongoing ImmuneRACE study, and 1,000 to 1,500 subjects contributed by 6 global collaborators. The repertoires were released in a freely available public database intended as a resource for research on the immune response to SARS-CoV-2. HLA class I and class II types, where available, came from metadata supplied by the sample provider rather than from assay-based typing. The material from the prospective study consisted of cDNA or gDNA derived from T cells, B-cell-depleted T cells, or PBMCs.

TCRbeta CDR3 regions were amplified from genomic DNA by means of the immunoSEQ Assay, a bias-controlled multiplex PCR. Per the authors' processing: Nucleated cell counts per sample were estimated from amplification of reference gene primers within the assay. To quantify the absolute abundance of each unique TCRbeta CDR3 rearrangement, sequence reads were collapsed and filtered. For each sample, productive Simpson clonality was calculated as the square root of Simpson's diversity index over productive rearrangements. Held by TCRdb, this immuneACCESS table contains in-frame sequences only and omits some clones. Under half of the omission traces to an unresolved V gene where checked; the cause of the rest is unknown. V and J calls and clone size are copied from that table; D and trimming were computed from the DNA. The sample contains about 89,000 clones, 85% to 95% of them found a single time. The ten largest account for less than 2.5% of the sample.

Sequences SGHTA (CDR1) and FQGNSA (CDR2) are obtained from the germline V gene. From cysteine to phenylalanine, the CDR3 is 15 amino acids long. Just CDR3 DNA is preserved here, 45 bases in frame from base 1. Compared with germline, V lacks 4 bases and J lacks 2 bases; bases without a gene match: 4. Study-wide findings and limitations: The quantity of clinical and demographic metadata differed by source and by participant and was supplied without curation.

Sequenced sample: peripheral blood. The receptor's source is a human donor with active COVID-19. The donor label of this sample is uncertain. The chain is made from TRBV7-2 and TRBJ2-7; 11 nucleotides in the junction match TRBD2. The DNA sequence is TGTGCCAGCAGCTACGGGACTAGCGGTCCCTACGAGCAGTACTTC. Translated, it reads CASSYGTSGPYEQYF.